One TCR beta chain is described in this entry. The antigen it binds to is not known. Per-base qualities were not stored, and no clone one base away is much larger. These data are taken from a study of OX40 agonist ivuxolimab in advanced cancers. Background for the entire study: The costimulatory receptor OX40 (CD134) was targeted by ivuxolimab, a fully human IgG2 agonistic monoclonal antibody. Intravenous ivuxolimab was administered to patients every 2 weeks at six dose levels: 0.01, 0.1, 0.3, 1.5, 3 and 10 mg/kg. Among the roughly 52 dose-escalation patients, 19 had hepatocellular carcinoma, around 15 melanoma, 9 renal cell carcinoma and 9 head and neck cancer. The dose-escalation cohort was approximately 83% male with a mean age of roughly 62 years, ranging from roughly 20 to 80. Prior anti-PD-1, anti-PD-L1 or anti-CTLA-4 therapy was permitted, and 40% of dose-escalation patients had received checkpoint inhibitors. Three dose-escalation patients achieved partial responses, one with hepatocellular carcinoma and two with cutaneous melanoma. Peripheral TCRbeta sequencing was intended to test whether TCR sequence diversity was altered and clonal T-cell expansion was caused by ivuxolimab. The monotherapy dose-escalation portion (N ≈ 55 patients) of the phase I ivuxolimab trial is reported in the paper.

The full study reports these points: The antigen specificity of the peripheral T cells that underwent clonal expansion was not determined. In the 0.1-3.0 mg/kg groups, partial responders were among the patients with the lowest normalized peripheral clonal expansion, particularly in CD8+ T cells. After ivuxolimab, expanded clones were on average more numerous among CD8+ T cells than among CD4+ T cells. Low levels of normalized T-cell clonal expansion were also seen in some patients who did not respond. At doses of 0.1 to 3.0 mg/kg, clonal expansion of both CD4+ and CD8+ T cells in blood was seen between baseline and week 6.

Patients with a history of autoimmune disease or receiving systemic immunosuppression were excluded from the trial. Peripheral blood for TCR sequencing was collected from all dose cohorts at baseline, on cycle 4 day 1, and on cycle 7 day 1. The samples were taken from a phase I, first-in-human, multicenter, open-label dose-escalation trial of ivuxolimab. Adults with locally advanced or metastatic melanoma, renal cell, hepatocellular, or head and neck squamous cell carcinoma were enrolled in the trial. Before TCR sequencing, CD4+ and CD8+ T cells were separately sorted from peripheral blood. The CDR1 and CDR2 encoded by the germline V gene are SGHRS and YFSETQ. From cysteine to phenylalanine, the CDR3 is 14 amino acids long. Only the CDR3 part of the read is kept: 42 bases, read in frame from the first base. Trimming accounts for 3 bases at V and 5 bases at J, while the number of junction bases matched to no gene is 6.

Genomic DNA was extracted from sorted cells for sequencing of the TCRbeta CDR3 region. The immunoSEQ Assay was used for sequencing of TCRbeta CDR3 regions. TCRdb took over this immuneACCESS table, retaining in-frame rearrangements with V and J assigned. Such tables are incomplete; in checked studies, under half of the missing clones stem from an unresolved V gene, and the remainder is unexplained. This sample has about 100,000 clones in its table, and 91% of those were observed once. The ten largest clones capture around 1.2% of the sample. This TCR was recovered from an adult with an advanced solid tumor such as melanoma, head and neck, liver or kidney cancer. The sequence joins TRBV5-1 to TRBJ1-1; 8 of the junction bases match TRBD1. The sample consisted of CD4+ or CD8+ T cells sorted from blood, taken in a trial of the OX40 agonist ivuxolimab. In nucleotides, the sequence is TGCGCCAGCAGCTCGCAGGGGGCACGGACTGAAGCTTTCTTT. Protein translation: CASSSQGARTEAFF.